These 10 T cell receptor beta chains were all obtained from the same sample, sequenced in a study of blood T cell repertoires in COVID-19. Clones were read by immunoSEQ multiplex PCR, and TCRdb kept only the in-frame ones, dropping some. The repertoire holds some 160,000 clones, with around 86% as singletons. Sequenced sample: peripheral blood. The receptors were sampled from a woman older than 75 with COVID-19, enrolled during active disease.

The V gene is TRBV5-1, the J gene TRBJ1-1; no definite D call. This CDR3 spans 15 amino acids. Deletions cut 1 base from V and 1 base from J, with 11 bases between. The germline gives CDR1 SGHRS, CDR2 YFSETQ. CDR3 sequence (DNA): TGCGCCAGCAGCTTGTATGGAGGTCGGAACACTGAAGCTTTCTTT. It encodes CASSLYGGRNTEAFF.

V is TRBV11-2 and J is TRBJ2-7; 14 nucleotides line up with TRBD2. Germline assignment: CDR1 SGHAT and CDR2 FQNNGV. This CDR3 has 19 amino acids. The J segment lost 6 bases and the V segment lost 1 base, leaving 14 bases of the junction unmatched. CDR3 bases: TGTGCCAGCAGCTTAGTTTTAGGGACTAGCGGGAGAATACGTTCCGAGCAGTACTTC. Amino acid sequence: CASSLVLGTSGRIRSEQYF. Full variable domain (outside the CDR3, taken from reference TRBV11-2 and TRBJ2-7): EAGVAQSPRYKIIEKRQSVAFWCNPISGHATLYWYQQILGQGPKLLIQFQNNGVVDDSQLPKDRFSAERLKGVDSTLKIQPAKLEDSAVYLCASSLVLGTSGRIRSEQYFGPGTRLTVT.

This rearrangement joins TRBV19 to TRBJ1-2, with 7 bases matching TRBD1. Germline V gives CDR1 LNHDA, CDR2 SQIVND (reference sequence). With V trimmed by 4 bases and J by 8 bases, 10 bases remained unmatched. The CDR3 extends over 14 amino acids. The CDR3 region is CASSRDRVLGGYTF. For the CDR3, the DNA is TGTGCCAGTAGTAGGGACAGAGTCTTAGGAGGCTACACCTTC.

V and J are TRBV10-3 and TRBJ2-7; tentatively, D is TRBD2 (6 bases). Germline lookup yields CDR1 ENHRY and CDR2 SYGVKD. Trimming shortened V by 9 bases and J by 4 bases, and 16 bases separated the two germline ends. CDR3 size: 13 residues. The CDR3 bases are TGTGCCATGGCTAGGGACTGGGGTTACGAGCAGTACTTC. Its protein product is CAMARDWGYEQYF.

This clone has ten or more counts. V gene TRBV5-4 combines with J gene TRBJ1-2; unclear D gene. With 3 bases removed from V and 4 bases from J, the gap between germline ends came to 16 bases. Germline CDR1 reads SGHNT; CDR2 reads YYREEE (reference sequence). The CDR3 runs to 15 residues. CDR3 region: CASSSLLGSVYGYTF. For the CDR3, the DNA is TGTGCCAGCAGCTCGTTGCTGGGCTCGGTCTATGGCTACACCTTC. The full variable domain, completed using reference TRBV5-4 and TRBJ1-2, is ETGVTQSPTHLIKTRGQQVTLRCSSQSGHNTVSWYQQALGQGPQFIFQYYREEENGRGNFPPRFSGLQFPNYSSELNVNALELDDSALYLCASSSLLGSVYGYTFGSGTRLTVV.

The chain joins TRBV5-6 to TRBJ2-1; no definite D call. Per germline, CDR1 SGHDT and CDR2 YYEEEE. This CDR3 has 14 residues. V lost 4 bases and J 10 bases, leaving 18 bases between the germline ends. The CDR3: CASSLRLRAGEQFF. The CDR3 bases are TGTGCCAGCAGCCTACGACTGCGTGCCGGCGAGCAGTTCTTC.

V usage is TRBV27 and J usage is TRBJ2-7; 9 nucleotides agree with TRBD2. Germline CDR1 reads MNHEY; CDR2 reads SMNVEV (reference sequence). The CDR3 sequence is 14 residues long. V shed 2 bases and J 3 bases; nucleotides not matched to a gene: 2. The CDR3 DNA is TGTGCCAGCAGTTTACTAGCGGGGAGCTACGAGCAGTACTTC. Its translation is CASSLLAGSYEQYF.

In DNA, the CDR3 is TGTGCCAGTAGTATACTAGGACAGATTGAAGCTTTCTTT. It encodes CASSILGQIEAFF. The chain uses TRBV19 and TRBJ1-1; tentative D call: TRBD1 (6 bases). V lost 2 bases and J lost 7, with 11 bases in between. The CDR3 consists of 13 residues. Germline CDR1 and CDR2: LNHDA and SQIVND (reference sequence). The full variable domain, with the rest looked up from reference TRBV19 and TRBJ1-1, is DGGITQSPKYLFRKEGQNVTLSCEQNLNHDAMYWYRQDPGQGLRLIYYSQIVNDFQKGDIAEGYSVSREKKESFPLTVTSAQKNPTAFYLCASSILGQIEAFFGQGTRLTVV.

This chain links TRBV7-2 with TRBJ1-3, with 7 bases aligning to TRBD1. There are 17 residues in the CDR3. Germline V gives CDR1 SGHTA, CDR2 FQGNSA. The junction had 11 bases not matched to a gene; V was cut back by 2 bases and J by 4 bases. Here the CDR3 reads CASSLRVDTGAGNTIYF. The CDR3 nucleotides read TGTGCCAGCAGCTTAAGGGTCGATACAGGGGCGGGAAACACCATATATTTT.

CDR3 in amino acids: CASSPDSNNEQFF. The CDR3 DNA is TGTGCCAGCAGCCCGGACAGTAACAATGAGCAGTTCTTC. The chain combines TRBV5-4 with TRBJ2-1, with a weak D call TRBD1 (6 bases). Germline V lookup: CDR1 SGHNT, CDR2 YYREEE (reference sequence). The CDR3 spans 13 residues. V dropped 4 bases and J dropped 5 bases, with 10 bases sitting between them.